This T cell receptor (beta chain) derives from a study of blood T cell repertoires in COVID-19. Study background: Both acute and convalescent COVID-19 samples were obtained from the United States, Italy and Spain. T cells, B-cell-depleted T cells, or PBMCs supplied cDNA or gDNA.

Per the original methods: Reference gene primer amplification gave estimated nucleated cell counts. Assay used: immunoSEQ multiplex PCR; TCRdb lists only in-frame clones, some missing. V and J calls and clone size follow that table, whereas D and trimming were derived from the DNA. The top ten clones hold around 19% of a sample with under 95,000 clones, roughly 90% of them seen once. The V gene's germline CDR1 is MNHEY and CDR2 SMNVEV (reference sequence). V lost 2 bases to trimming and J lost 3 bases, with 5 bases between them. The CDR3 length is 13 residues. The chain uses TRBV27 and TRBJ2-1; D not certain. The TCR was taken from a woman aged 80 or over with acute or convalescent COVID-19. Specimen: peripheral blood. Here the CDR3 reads CASSLGFYNEQFF. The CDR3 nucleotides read TGTGCCAGCAGTTTAGGCTTCTACAATGAGCAGTTCTTC.